A selection of T cell receptor beta chains follows, all from one sample in a study of blood T cells in healthy people across ages. One entry per CDR3 protein, called by TCRdb with MiXCR from the 5' RACE reads. The table records over 450,000 distinct CDR3 sequences, 24% of them present only once. In addition, the sample was reused for a study of T cells of mothers and their children.

Sequencing used blood. The receptor source for this set is a boy between 10 and 17 years old in good health. Both conserved end residues are part of each CDR3. Each record gives: V gene, J gene, CDR3 protein.

V gene: TRBV20-1; J gene: NA; CDR3 protein: CSARFLVGGNTYEQYF
V gene: TRBV5-1; J gene: TRBJ2-3; CDR3 protein: CASSWRDTDTDTQYF
V gene: TRBV3-1; J gene: TRBJ1-1; CDR3 protein: CASTTHDSLNAEAFF
V gene: TRBV14; J gene: TRBJ1-4; CDR3 protein: CASSQGFGGTNEKLFF
V gene: TRBV28; J gene: TRBJ2-5; CDR3 protein: CASSPGGLIETQYF
V gene: TRBV28; J gene: TRBJ1-1; CDR3 protein: CASSPRLNTEAFF
V gene: TRBV9; J gene: TRBJ1-2; CDR3 protein: CASSVIGEGGYTF
V gene: TRBV24-1; J gene: TRBJ2-3; CDR3 protein: CATSDGSAGLFTDTQYF
V gene: TRBV29-1; J gene: TRBJ1-6; CDR3 protein: CSARTALNSPLHF
V gene: TRBV7-2; J gene: TRBJ2-5; CDR3 protein: CASSDQGFAETQYF
V gene: TRBV6-2/TRBV6-3; J gene: TRBJ2-3; CDR3 protein: CASSTLGLLGSTQYF
V gene: TRBV13; J gene: TRBJ2-5; CDR3 protein: CASSSQFSGQGQREQYF
V gene: TRBV7-9; J gene: TRBJ1-4; CDR3 protein: CASSLELSGVLGNEKLFF
V gene: TRBV7-6; J gene: TRBJ1-2; CDR3 protein: CASSLTGNREYQKGYYGYTF
V gene: TRBV7-9; J gene: TRBJ2-7; CDR3 protein: CASAKEIGPVEQYF
V gene: TRBV6-1; J gene: TRBJ2-1; CDR3 protein: CASSLKRLAGGNEQFF
V gene: TRBV6-5; J gene: TRBJ1-2; CDR3 protein: CASSYSTAGAVASNYGYTF
V gene: TRBV20-1; J gene: TRBJ2-7; CDR3 protein: CSASHRVLRYEQYF
V gene: TRBV7-3; J gene: TRBJ2-1; CDR3 protein: CASSLTATLSYNEQFF
V gene: TRBV7-9; J gene: TRBJ2-7; CDR3 protein: CASSFGQGSSYEQYF
V gene: TRBV1; J gene: TRBJ2-1; CDR3 protein: CTSSQEGLAARENNEQFF
V gene: TRBV7-2; J gene: TRBJ2-4; CDR3 protein: CASSFASAAAKNIQYF
V gene: TRBV5-8; J gene: TRBJ2-5; CDR3 protein: CASSPWKTQYF
V gene: TRBV20-1; J gene: TRBJ2-7; CDR3 protein: CSARDFASVTYEQYF
V gene: TRBV3-1; J gene: NA; CDR3 protein: CASSQDSGSVFYEQYF
V gene: TRBV28; J gene: TRBJ2-5; CDR3 protein: CASSDLLGEETQYF